The rows below give T cell receptor beta chains drawn from one sample of a study of shared clonotypes between healthy human individuals. Method: immunoSEQ multiplex PCR; TCRdb's copy keeps in-frame clones and lacks some. The sample lists roughly 380,000 clones, about 96% occurring once. The sample comprised memory CD8+ T cells sorted from blood. These receptors all come from a man in his thirties or forties in good health. CDR3s include the opening cysteine and the closing phenylalanine or tryptophan. D genes are given only for firm matches. Size values are once, few and many counts, or a class for expanded clones, and some rows have none.

CDR3nt: TGTGCCAGCGACCGGGGGGCCAACACTGAAGCTTTCTTT
CDR3aa: CASDRGANTEAFF
v_gene: TRBV6-6
j_gene: TRBJ1-1
abundance: .
d_gene: .

CDR3nt: TGTGCCAGCAGTAACAGGGGGCTGAACACTGAAGCTTTCTTT
CDR3aa: CASSNRGLNTEAFF
v_gene: TRBV25-1
j_gene: TRBJ1-1
abundance: .
d_gene: TRBD1

CDR3nt: TGTGCCAGCAGCTTAGCTAGCGGGAGTTACGAGCAGTACTTC
CDR3aa: CASSLASGSYEQYF
v_gene: TRBV7-8
j_gene: TRBJ2-7
abundance: .
d_gene: TRBD2

CDR3nt: TGTGCCAGCAGGAGTAACAGGGTAGCCAAAAACATTCAGTACTTC
CDR3aa: CASRSNRVAKNIQYF
v_gene: TRBV28
j_gene: TRBJ2-4
abundance: .
d_gene: .

CDR3nt: TGCAGCGTCTCGGGACAGTTGAACACTGAAGCTTTCTTT
CDR3aa: CSVSGQLNTEAFF
v_gene: TRBV29-1
j_gene: TRBJ1-1
abundance: .
d_gene: TRBD1

CDR3nt: TGCGCCAGCAGCGGCGGAGATACGCAGTATTTT
CDR3aa: CASSGGDTQYF
v_gene: TRBV5-1
j_gene: TRBJ2-3
abundance: once
d_gene: .

CDR3nt: TGTGCCAGCAGCTTAGGAGTCTACGAGCAGTACTTC
CDR3aa: CASSLGVYEQYF
v_gene: TRBV11-2
j_gene: TRBJ2-7
abundance: .
d_gene: .

CDR3nt: TGTGCCAGCAGCGTAGCCACCTACTCTGGGGCCAACGTCCTGACTTTC
CDR3aa: CASSVATYSGANVLTF
v_gene: TRBV9
j_gene: TRBJ2-6
abundance: .
d_gene: .

CDR3nt: TGTGCCATCAGCGACCCCCCGGGACAGGTCTCCTACGAGCAGTACTTC
CDR3aa: CAISDPPGQVSYEQYF
v_gene: TRBV10-3
j_gene: TRBJ2-7
abundance: .
d_gene: TRBD1

CDR3nt: TGTGCCAGCACACTAGCCTTAGCCAAAAACATTCAGTACTTC
CDR3aa: CASTLALAKNIQYF
v_gene: TRBV28
j_gene: TRBJ2-4
abundance: .
d_gene: .

CDR3nt: TGTGCCAGCAGCTTGGGGACAGGGCTCTACGAGCAGTACTTC
CDR3aa: CASSLGTGLYEQYF
v_gene: TRBV7-8
j_gene: TRBJ2-7
abundance: .
d_gene: TRBD1

CDR3nt: TGTGCCAGCTCCCTAACCTGGGGACCCTTCGGGAATGAGCAGTTCTTC
CDR3aa: CASSLTWGPFGNEQFF
v_gene: TRBV11-2
j_gene: TRBJ2-1
abundance: once
d_gene: .

CDR3nt: TGTGCCAGCAGCTCTACGCCGGGACAACAAGAGACCCAGTACTTC
CDR3aa: CASSSTPGQQETQYF
v_gene: TRBV7-3
j_gene: TRBJ2-5
abundance: .
d_gene: .

CDR3nt: TGTGCCAGCAGTTTCACCTTGGGACGGCCCTACGAGCAGTACTTC
CDR3aa: CASSFTLGRPYEQYF
v_gene: TRBV6-5
j_gene: TRBJ2-7
abundance: .
d_gene: .

CDR3nt: TGTGCCAGCAGCTTAGAGACACGGGTCGCCGAGCAGTACTTC
CDR3aa: CASSLETRVAEQYF
v_gene: TRBV7-9
j_gene: TRBJ2-7
abundance: .
d_gene: .

CDR3nt: TGTGCCAGCACCTTGACCTCGGGACCCCCGTATAGCAATCAGCCCCAGCATTTT
CDR3aa: CASTLTSGPPYSNQPQHF
v_gene: TRBV28
j_gene: TRBJ1-5
abundance: .
d_gene: .

CDR3nt: TGTGCCAGCAGCCGCTTGGGACAGGCGAATTCACCCCTCCACTTT
CDR3aa: CASSRLGQANSPLHF
v_gene: TRBV7-9
j_gene: TRBJ1-6
abundance: .
d_gene: TRBD1

CDR3nt: TGTGCCAGCAGCAAGACAGGTTATGGCTACACCTTC
CDR3aa: CASSKTGYGYTF
v_gene: TRBV7-9
j_gene: TRBJ1-2
abundance: .
d_gene: .

CDR3nt: TGTGCCAGCAGCGTAGAACTAGCGGGAGCAAGGGAGCTGTTTTTT
CDR3aa: CASSVELAGARELFF
v_gene: TRBV9
j_gene: TRBJ2-2
abundance: .
d_gene: TRBD2

CDR3nt: TGTGCCAGCGGCGAGGGGGGGAGCAATCAGCCCCAGCATTTT
CDR3aa: CASGEGGSNQPQHF
v_gene: TRBV6-5
j_gene: TRBJ1-5
abundance: .
d_gene: .

CDR3nt: TGTGCCTGGAGTGTACTGTTCGGCTACACCTTC
CDR3aa: CAWSVLFGYTF
v_gene: TRBV30
j_gene: TRBJ1-2
abundance: .
d_gene: .

CDR3nt: TGTGCCAGCACCATGACTAGCGGCCTTTACGAGCAGTACTTC
CDR3aa: CASTMTSGLYEQYF
v_gene: TRBV7-2
j_gene: TRBJ2-7
abundance: .
d_gene: TRBD2

CDR3nt: TGTGCCAGCAGGGGGGACACGATTAAACCCTCCTACGAGCAGTACTTC
CDR3aa: CASRGDTIKPSYEQYF
v_gene: TRBV28
j_gene: TRBJ2-7
abundance: .
d_gene: .

CDR3nt: TGTGCCAGCAGTTTAAGGCGGGGGGTGGGGCAGTACTTC
CDR3aa: CASSLRRGVGQYF
v_gene: TRBV27
j_gene: TRBJ2-7
abundance: once
d_gene: TRBD2

CDR3nt: TGTGCCAGCAGTATTGGCCCGTCAGACAGGGCCGAGCAGTACTTC
CDR3aa: CASSIGPSDRAEQYF
v_gene: TRBV27
j_gene: TRBJ2-7
abundance: .
d_gene: TRBD1

CDR3nt: TGTGCCTGGAGTGTGGGCTTCAATGAGCAGTTCTTC
CDR3aa: CAWSVGFNEQFF
v_gene: TRBV30
j_gene: TRBJ2-1
abundance: .
d_gene: .

CDR3nt: TGTGCCAGCAGCCCATCTCCCACAGGGGATGGCGGCTACACCTTC
CDR3aa: CASSPSPTGDGGYTF
v_gene: TRBV9
j_gene: TRBJ1-2
abundance: .
d_gene: TRBD1

CDR3nt: TGCAGCGTTGATGCGGCGAACTATGGCTACACCTTC
CDR3aa: CSVDAANYGYTF
v_gene: TRBV29-1
j_gene: TRBJ1-2
abundance: .
d_gene: .

CDR3nt: TGTGCCAGCAGCTTAGGGGACGCGGGTGGCTACACCTTC
CDR3aa: CASSLGDAGGYTF
v_gene: TRBV11-2
j_gene: TRBJ1-2
abundance: .
d_gene: .

CDR3nt: TGCAGCGTTGAGGAGAGCAGCCTGAACACTGAAGCTTTCTTT
CDR3aa: CSVEESSLNTEAFF
v_gene: TRBV29-1
j_gene: TRBJ1-1
abundance: .
d_gene: .

CDR3nt: TGTGCCAGCAGTTTGGAGGGCCTAAGCACTGAAGCTTTCTTT
CDR3aa: CASSLEGLSTEAFF
v_gene: TRBV27
j_gene: TRBJ1-1
abundance: .
d_gene: .

CDR3nt: TGTGCCAGCTCACCGGGCAGCTCCTACGAGCAGTACTTC
CDR3aa: CASSPGSSYEQYF
v_gene: TRBV18
j_gene: TRBJ2-7
abundance: .
d_gene: .

CDR3nt: TGTGCCAGCAGCTTCGACCCGAATGAGCAGTTCTTC
CDR3aa: CASSFDPNEQFF
v_gene: TRBV7-2
j_gene: TRBJ2-1
abundance: .
d_gene: .

CDR3nt: TGTGCCAGCAGCGTCGGACAGGGAACCTACGAGCAGTACTTC
CDR3aa: CASSVGQGTYEQYF
v_gene: TRBV9
j_gene: TRBJ2-7
abundance: once
d_gene: TRBD1

CDR3nt: TGTGCTAGTGGTTTTTCGACAGGTCGCCGGGGCTACACCTTC
CDR3aa: CASGFSTGRRGYTF
v_gene: TRBV12-5
j_gene: TRBJ1-2
abundance: .
d_gene: .

CDR3nt: TGTGCCAGCAGTTTAAGGGGGCACACCAATCAGCCCCAGCATTTT
CDR3aa: CASSLRGHTNQPQHF
v_gene: TRBV28
j_gene: TRBJ1-5
abundance: .
d_gene: TRBD1

CDR3nt: TGTGCCAGCGCGCCGGGCTATGGCACAGATACGCAGTATTTT
CDR3aa: CASAPGYGTDTQYF
v_gene: TRBV4-2
j_gene: TRBJ2-3
abundance: .
d_gene: .

CDR3nt: TGTGCCAGCAGCTTAGTTGGGGGCGCTGCCTACGAGCAGTACTTC
CDR3aa: CASSLVGGAAYEQYF
v_gene: TRBV7-8
j_gene: TRBJ2-7
abundance: .
d_gene: .

CDR3nt: TGCGCCAGCGGACTAGCGGGAGGCACAGATACGCAGTATTTT
CDR3aa: CASGLAGGTDTQYF
v_gene: TRBV5-1
j_gene: TRBJ2-3
abundance: .
d_gene: TRBD2

CDR3nt: TGTGCCAGCAGCCTCCCCGGGACTAGCGGGGGGGGTGGGACAGATACGCAGTATTTT
CDR3aa: CASSLPGTSGGGGTDTQYF
v_gene: TRBV13
j_gene: TRBJ2-3
abundance: .
d_gene: TRBD2

CDR3nt: TGTGCCAGCACCAAACCCGGACAGTCCGACGGGGAGCAGTACTTC
CDR3aa: CASTKPGQSDGEQYF
v_gene: TRBV6-6
j_gene: TRBJ2-7
abundance: .
d_gene: .

CDR3nt: TGTGCCAGCAGTTTATATGCGGGAGAGGGCACCGGGGAGCTGTTTTTT
CDR3aa: CASSLYAGEGTGELFF
v_gene: TRBV27
j_gene: TRBJ2-2
abundance: .
d_gene: TRBD2

CDR3nt: TGTGCCAGCAGTTTAGGGCAGGGTCATGGCTACACCTTC
CDR3aa: CASSLGQGHGYTF
v_gene: TRBV28
j_gene: TRBJ1-2
abundance: .
d_gene: .

CDR3nt: TGTGCCAGCCTGGGACTAGCGGGAGGCTACGAGCAGTACTTC
CDR3aa: CASLGLAGGYEQYF
v_gene: TRBV7-9
j_gene: TRBJ2-7
abundance: .
d_gene: TRBD2

CDR3nt: TGTGCCAGCAGCTGGGGCGGCGGGAGCCTGGATGAGCAGTTCTTC
CDR3aa: CASSWGGGSLDEQFF
v_gene: TRBV5-6
j_gene: TRBJ2-1
abundance: .
d_gene: TRBD2

CDR3nt: TGCGCCAGCAGTGTCGACATCTCCTACGAGCAGTACTTC
CDR3aa: CASSVDISYEQYF
v_gene: TRBV10-1
j_gene: TRBJ2-7
abundance: .
d_gene: .

CDR3nt: TGTGCCAGTAGTATATCCTTCCAAAAACCAGGGAGTAATGAGCAGTTCTTC
CDR3aa: CASSISFQKPGSNEQFF
v_gene: TRBV19
j_gene: TRBJ2-1
abundance: .
d_gene: .

CDR3nt: TGTGCCAGCAGCTTGGGGTTTGTGGGAGAGAAAGATACGCAGTATTTT
CDR3aa: CASSLGFVGEKDTQYF
v_gene: TRBV5-4
j_gene: TRBJ2-3
abundance: .
d_gene: .

CDR3nt: TGTGCCAGCAGAGAGGCAAGAGGAACTGGGGCCAACGTCCTGACTTTC
CDR3aa: CASREARGTGANVLTF
v_gene: TRBV27
j_gene: TRBJ2-6
abundance: .
d_gene: .

CDR3nt: TGTGCCAGCTCCCCACGGACAGGGGAGGCGAATGGCTACACCTTC
CDR3aa: CASSPRTGEANGYTF
v_gene: TRBV18
j_gene: TRBJ1-2
abundance: .
d_gene: TRBD1

CDR3nt: TGTGCCAGCCGCCAGACTAGCGGGAGAACAGATACGCAGTATTTT
CDR3aa: CASRQTSGRTDTQYF
v_gene: TRBV6-5
j_gene: TRBJ2-3
abundance: .
d_gene: TRBD2